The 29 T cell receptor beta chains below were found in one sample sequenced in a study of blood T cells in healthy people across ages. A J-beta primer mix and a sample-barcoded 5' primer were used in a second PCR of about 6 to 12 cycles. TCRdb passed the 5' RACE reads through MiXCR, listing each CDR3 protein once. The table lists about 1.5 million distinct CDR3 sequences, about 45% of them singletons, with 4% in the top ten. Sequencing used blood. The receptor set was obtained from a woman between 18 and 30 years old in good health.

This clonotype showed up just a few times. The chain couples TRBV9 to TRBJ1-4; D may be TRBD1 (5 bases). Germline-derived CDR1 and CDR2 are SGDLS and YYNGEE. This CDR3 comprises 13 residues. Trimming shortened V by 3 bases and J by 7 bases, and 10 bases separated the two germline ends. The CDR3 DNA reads TGTGCCAGCAGCGCGGGGGTTGTTGAAAAACTGTTTTTT. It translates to CASSAGVVEKLFF.

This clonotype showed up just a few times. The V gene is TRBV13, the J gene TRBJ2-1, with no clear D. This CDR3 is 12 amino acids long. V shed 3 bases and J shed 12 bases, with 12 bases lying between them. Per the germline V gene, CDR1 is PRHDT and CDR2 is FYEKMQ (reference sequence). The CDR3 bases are TGTGCCAGCAGCTTCAAGTCGGCTCGGCAGTTCTTC. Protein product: CASSFKSARQFF.

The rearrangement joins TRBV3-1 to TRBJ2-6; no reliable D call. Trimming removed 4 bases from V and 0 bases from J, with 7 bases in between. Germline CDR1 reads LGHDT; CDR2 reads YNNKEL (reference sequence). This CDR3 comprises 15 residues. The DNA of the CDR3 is TGTGCCAGCAGCCCGGCTGACTCTGGGGCCAACGTCCTGACTTTC. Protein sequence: CASSPADSGANVLTF.

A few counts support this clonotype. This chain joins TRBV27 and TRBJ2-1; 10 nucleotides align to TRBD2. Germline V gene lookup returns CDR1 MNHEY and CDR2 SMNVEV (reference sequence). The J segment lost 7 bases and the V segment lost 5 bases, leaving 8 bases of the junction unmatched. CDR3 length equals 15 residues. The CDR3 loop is CASSPLAGVRNEQFF. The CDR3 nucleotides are TGTGCCAGCAGTCCTCTAGCGGGAGTAAGGAATGAGCAGTTCTTC.

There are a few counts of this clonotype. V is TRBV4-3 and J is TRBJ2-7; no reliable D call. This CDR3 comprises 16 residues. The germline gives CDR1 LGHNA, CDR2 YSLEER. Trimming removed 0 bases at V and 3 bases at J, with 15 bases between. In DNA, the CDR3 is TGCGCCAGCAGCCAAGAGGGTGCGCCCTCCGTCTACGAGCAGTACTTC. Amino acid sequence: CASSQEGAPSVYEQYF.

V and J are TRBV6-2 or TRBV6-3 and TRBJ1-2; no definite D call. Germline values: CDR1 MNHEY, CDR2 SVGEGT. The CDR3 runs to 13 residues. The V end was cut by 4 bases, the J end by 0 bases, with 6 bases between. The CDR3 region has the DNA TGTGCCAGCAGTTTTAATCCTAACTATGGCTACACCTTC. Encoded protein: CASSFNPNYGYTF.

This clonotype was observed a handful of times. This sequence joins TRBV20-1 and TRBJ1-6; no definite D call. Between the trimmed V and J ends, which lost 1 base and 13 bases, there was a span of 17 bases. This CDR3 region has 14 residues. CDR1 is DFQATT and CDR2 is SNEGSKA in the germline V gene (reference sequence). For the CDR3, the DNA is TGCAGTGCTAGAGCGACGGTCCCAGACGGGCCCCTCCACTTT. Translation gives CSARATVPDGPLHF.

CDR3: CSSYWNNEQFF. DNA for the CDR3: TGCAGTAGCTACTGGAACAATGAGCAGTTCTTC. The rearrangement joins TRBV20-1 to TRBJ2-1; D is unclear. The CDR3 spans 11 residues. CDR1 and CDR2 (germline): DFQATT, SNEGSKA (reference sequence). Between the trimmed V and J ends, which lost 8 bases and 5 bases, there was a span of 10 bases.

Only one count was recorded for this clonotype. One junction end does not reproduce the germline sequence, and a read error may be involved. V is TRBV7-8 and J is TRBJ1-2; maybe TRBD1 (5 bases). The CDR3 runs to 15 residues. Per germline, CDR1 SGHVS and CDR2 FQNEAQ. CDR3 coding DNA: TGCGCCAGCAACTTGGGGACCACGGGCGACTATGGCTACACCTTC. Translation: CASNLGTTGDYGYTF.

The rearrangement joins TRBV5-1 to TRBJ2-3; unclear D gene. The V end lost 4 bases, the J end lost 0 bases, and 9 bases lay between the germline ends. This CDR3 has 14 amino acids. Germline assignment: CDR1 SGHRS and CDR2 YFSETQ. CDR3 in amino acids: CASSQAWSTDTQYF. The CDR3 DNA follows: TGCGCCAGCAGCCAGGCGTGGAGCACAGATACGCAGTATTTT.

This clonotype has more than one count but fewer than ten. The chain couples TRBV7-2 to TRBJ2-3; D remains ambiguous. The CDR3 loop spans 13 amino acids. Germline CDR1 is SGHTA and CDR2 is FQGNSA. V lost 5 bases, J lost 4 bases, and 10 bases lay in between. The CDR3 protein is CASSALFPDTQYF. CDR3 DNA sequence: TGTGCCAGCAGCGCCCTATTCCCAGATACGCAGTATTTT.

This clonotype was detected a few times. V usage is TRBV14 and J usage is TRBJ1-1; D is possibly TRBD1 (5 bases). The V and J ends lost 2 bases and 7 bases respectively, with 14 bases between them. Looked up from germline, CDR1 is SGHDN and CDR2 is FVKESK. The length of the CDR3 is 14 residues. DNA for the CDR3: TGTGCCAGCAGCCAAAAGGGGTTTTTCAATGAAGCTTTCTTT. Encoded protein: CASSQKGFFNEAFF.

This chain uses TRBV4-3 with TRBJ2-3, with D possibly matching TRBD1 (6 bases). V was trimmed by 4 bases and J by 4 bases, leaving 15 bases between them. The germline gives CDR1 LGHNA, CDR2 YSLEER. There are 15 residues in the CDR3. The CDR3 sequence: CASSLQDSTPDTQYF. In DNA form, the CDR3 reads TGCGCCAGCAGCCTTCAGGACAGTACCCCAGATACGCAGTATTTT.

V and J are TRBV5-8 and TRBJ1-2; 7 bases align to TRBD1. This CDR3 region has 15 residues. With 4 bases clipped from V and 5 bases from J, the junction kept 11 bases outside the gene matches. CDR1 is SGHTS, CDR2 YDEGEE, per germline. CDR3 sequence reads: CASSPGTVLGYGYTF. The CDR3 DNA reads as TGTGCCAGCAGCCCTGGGACAGTTTTGGGGTATGGCTACACCTTC.

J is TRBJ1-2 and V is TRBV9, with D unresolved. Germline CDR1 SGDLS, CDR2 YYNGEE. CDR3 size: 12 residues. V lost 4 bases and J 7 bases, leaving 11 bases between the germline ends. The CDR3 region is CASSPRFGGYTF. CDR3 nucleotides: TGTGCCAGCAGCCCCCGTTTTGGTGGCTACACCTTC.

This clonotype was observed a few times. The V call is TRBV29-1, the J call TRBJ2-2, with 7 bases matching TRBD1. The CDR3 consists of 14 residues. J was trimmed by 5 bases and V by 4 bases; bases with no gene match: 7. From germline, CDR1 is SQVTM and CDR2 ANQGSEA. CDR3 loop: CSVVIGGMTGELFF. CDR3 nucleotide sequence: TGCAGCGTTGTAATAGGGGGCATGACCGGGGAGCTGTTTTTT.

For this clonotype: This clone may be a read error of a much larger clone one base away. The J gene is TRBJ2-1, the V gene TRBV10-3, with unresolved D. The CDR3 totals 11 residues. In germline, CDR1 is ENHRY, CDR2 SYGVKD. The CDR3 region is CAIGEGNKQFF. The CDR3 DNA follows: TGTGCCATCGGGGAAGGCAATAAGCAGTTCTTC.

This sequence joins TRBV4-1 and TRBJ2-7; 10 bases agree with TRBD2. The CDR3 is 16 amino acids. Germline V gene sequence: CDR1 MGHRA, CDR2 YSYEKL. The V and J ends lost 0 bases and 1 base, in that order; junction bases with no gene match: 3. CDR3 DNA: TGCGCCAGCAGCCAAGACCTAGCGGGGGAGTCCTACGAGCAGTACTTC. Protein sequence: CASSQDLAGESYEQYF.

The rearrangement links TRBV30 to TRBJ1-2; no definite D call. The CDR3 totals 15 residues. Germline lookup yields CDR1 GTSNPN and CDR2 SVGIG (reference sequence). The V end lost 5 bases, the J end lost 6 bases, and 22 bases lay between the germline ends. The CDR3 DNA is TGTGCCTGGTTCCCGCGTCGGTGGGAGTGGGATGGCTACACCTTC. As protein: CAWFPRRWEWDGYTF.

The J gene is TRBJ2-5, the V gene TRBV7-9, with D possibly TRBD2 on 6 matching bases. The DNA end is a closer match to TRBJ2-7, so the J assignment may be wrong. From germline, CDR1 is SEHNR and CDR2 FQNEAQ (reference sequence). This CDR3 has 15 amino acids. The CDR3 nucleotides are TGTGCCAGCAGCTTAGAGGTCGGGACTGCATACGAGCAGTACTTC. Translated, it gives CASSLEVGTAYEQYF.

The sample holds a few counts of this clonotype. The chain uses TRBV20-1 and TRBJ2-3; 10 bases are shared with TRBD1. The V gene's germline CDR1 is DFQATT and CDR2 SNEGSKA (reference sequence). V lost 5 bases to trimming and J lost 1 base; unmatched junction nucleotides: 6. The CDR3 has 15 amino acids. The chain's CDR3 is CSAYPGTGGTDTQYF. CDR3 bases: TGCAGTGCTTATCCCGGGACAGGGGGCACAGATACGCAGTATTTT.

CDR3 amino acids: CASGLGGTDQPQHF. Here the CDR3 DNA reads TGTGCTAGTGGTTTGGGGGGGACTGATCAGCCCCAGCATTTT. The J gene is TRBJ1-5, the V gene TRBV12-5; a weak D match, TRBD1 (5 bases). This CDR3 contains 14 residues. The germline V gene encodes CDR1 LGHNT and CDR2 FRNRAP. Trimming stripped 1 base from V and 5 bases from J, with 9 bases between.

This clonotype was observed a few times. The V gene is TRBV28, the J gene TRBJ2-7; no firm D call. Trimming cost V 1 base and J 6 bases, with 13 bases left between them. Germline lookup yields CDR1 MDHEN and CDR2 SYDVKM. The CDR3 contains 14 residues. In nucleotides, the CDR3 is TGTGCCAGCAGTTTATTGGGCCCTAGGAGCGAGCAGTACTTC. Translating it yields CASSLLGPRSEQYF. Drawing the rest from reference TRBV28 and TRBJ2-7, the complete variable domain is DVKVTQSSRYLVKRTGEKVFLECVQDMDHENMFWYRQDPGLGLRLIYFSYDVKMKEKGDIPEGYSVSREKKERFSLILESASTNQTSMYLCASSLLGPRSEQYFGPGTRLTVT.

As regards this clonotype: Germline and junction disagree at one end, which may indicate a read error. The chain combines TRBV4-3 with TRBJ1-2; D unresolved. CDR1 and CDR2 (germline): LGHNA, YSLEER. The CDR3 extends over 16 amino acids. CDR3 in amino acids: CVSSQDRAAAAYGYTF. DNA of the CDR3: TGCGTCAGCAGCCAAGATCGGGCCGCGGCAGCTTATGGCTACACCTTC.

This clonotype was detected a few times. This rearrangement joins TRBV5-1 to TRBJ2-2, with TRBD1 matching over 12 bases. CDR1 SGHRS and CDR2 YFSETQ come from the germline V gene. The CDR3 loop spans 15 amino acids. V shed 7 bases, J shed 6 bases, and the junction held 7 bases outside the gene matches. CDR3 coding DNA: TGCGCCAGCTGCTACGGGGACAGGGGGCCCGGGGAGCTGTTTTTT. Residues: CASCYGDRGPGELFF.

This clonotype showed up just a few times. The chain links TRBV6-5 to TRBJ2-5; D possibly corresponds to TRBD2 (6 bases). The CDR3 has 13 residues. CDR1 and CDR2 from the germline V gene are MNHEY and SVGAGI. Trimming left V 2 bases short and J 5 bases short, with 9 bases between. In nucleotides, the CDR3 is TGTGCCAGCAGTTACGTGGAGGGCGAGACCCAGTACTTC. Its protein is CASSYVEGETQYF.

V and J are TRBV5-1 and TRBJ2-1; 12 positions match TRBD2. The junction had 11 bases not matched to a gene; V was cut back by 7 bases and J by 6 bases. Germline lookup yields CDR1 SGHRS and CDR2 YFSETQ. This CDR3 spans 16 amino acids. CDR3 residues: CASYTLAGGTFNEQFF. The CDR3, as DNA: TGCGCCAGCTACACCCTAGCGGGAGGGACCTTCAATGAGCAGTTCTTC.

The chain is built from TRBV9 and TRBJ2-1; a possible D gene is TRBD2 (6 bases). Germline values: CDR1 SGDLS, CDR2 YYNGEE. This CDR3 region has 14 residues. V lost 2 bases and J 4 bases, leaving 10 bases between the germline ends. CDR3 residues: CASSVREKYNEQFF. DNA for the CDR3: TGTGCCAGCAGCGTTCGGGAGAAGTACAATGAGCAGTTCTTC.

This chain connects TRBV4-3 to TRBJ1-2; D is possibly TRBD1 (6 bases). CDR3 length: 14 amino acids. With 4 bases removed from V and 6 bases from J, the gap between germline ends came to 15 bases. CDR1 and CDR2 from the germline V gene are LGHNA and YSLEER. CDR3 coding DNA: TGCGCCAGCAGCCCCCGATCGGGGGGCGATGGCTACACCTTC. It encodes CASSPRSGGDGYTF.